This section outlines one T cell receptor beta chain sequence together with its context. In the authors' methods: Researchers report that nucleated cell counts were estimated from reference gene primer amplification. The data were produced by immunoSEQ multiplex PCR, yet TCRdb's version contains in-frame clones alone and is incomplete. V, J and clone size reflect that table, while D and trimming were determined from the DNA. The repertoire has approximately 200,000 clones, about 86% of them found once; the top ten carry about 2%. Trimming took 2 bases from V and 6 from J; bases not matched to a gene: 6. The CDR3 is made up of 15 amino acids. From germline, CDR1 is ENHRY and CDR2 SYGVKD. The data stem from a study of blood T cell repertoires in COVID-19.

Sample: peripheral blood. V gene TRBV10-3 combines with J gene TRBJ2-2; 7 bases agree with TRBD1. This TCR came from a woman in her forties or fifties with acute or convalescent COVID-19. CDR3 bases: TGTGCCATCAGTGAGCGACAGGGAAGAGCCGGGGAGCTGTTTTTT. Translating gives CAISERQGRAGELFF.